These 3 T cell receptor beta chains were sequenced from one sample in a study of beta chain features in type 1 diabetes. The entirety of the isolated RNA underwent reverse transcription, so expressed TCRB transcripts were sequenced. Generated by immunoSEQ multiplex PCR, the TCRdb table keeps only in-frame clones and is missing some. The sample comprises 970,000 or so clones, about a sixth of which are singletons, and around 0.02% rests with the top ten. The specimen sequenced was naive CD4+ T cells from blood. These receptor sequences come from a woman between 18 and 29 years old in good health.

This clone was counted ten times or more. V and J are TRBV14 and TRBJ1-4; TRBD1 is a possible D gene (6 bases). CDR1 SGHDN and CDR2 FVKESK come from the germline V gene. The CDR3 is 15 residues long. V was cut by 5 bases and J by 8 bases, with 18 bases left in between. CDR3: CASSTRTGLQEKLFF. The CDR3 DNA sequence: TGTGCCAGCAGCACGCGAACAGGGTTACAGGAAAAACTGTTTTTT.

This clone was detected only a few times. The genes are TRBV5-5 and TRBJ2-1, with 16 bases matching TRBD2. The CDR3 length is 18 residues. The trim removed 3 bases at V and 2 bases at J, leaving 5 bases unmatched. CDR1 and CDR2 from the germline V gene are SGHKS and YYEKEE (reference sequence). CDR3 coding DNA: TGTGCCAGCAGCTCCCCGGGACTAGCGGGAGGGCCCTACAATGAGCAGTTCTTC. Its translation: CASSSPGLAGGPYNEQFF.

This clone appeared a single time. The J gene is TRBJ1-5, the V gene TRBV6-5, with D possibly matching TRBD1 (6 bases). The CDR3 runs 14 residues. Germline V gene lookup returns CDR1 MNHEY and CDR2 SVGAGI. V was pared by 6 bases and J by 1 base, with 10 bases between. In nucleotides, the CDR3 is TGTGCCAGCAGCTACGACAGGAGCAATCAGCCCCAGCATTTT. This codes for CASSYDRSNQPQHF.